This TCR beta chain is from a study of regulatory T cells in long-lasting Graves disease. CDR3 regions were amplified by Arm-PCR using iRepertoire HTBI primers to build TCR beta libraries. One entry per CDR3 protein results from TCRdb running MiXCR on the multiplex PCR reads. Here the sample spans about 440,000 distinct CDR3 sequences, 15% being singletons. This clonotype has at least ten counts. The sample's time point: newly diagnosed GD, antithyroid drugs for less than 3 months. Extracted RNA from PBMCs served as the source of the TCR library. The CDR3 runs to 16 residues. V dropped 9 bases and J dropped 8; count of bases not matched to a gene: 18. Germline loops: CDR1 MNHEY, CDR2 SMNVEV (reference sequence). These data are also associated with another study on T cells in Graves' hyperthyroidism and ophthalmopathy.

The TCR originated in a woman aged 30 to 39 with Graves disease. This sample comprised peripheral blood mononuclear cells (PBMCs), obtained at new diagnosis, from a patient treated with antithyroid drugs. The chain uses TRBV27 and TRBJ2-1, with 8 bases that match TRBD1. In DNA, the CDR3 is TGTGCCAGTCGACCCCCTCAGGGGGCCCCGTGGGATGAGCAGTTCTTC. This encodes CASRPPQGAPWDEQFF.